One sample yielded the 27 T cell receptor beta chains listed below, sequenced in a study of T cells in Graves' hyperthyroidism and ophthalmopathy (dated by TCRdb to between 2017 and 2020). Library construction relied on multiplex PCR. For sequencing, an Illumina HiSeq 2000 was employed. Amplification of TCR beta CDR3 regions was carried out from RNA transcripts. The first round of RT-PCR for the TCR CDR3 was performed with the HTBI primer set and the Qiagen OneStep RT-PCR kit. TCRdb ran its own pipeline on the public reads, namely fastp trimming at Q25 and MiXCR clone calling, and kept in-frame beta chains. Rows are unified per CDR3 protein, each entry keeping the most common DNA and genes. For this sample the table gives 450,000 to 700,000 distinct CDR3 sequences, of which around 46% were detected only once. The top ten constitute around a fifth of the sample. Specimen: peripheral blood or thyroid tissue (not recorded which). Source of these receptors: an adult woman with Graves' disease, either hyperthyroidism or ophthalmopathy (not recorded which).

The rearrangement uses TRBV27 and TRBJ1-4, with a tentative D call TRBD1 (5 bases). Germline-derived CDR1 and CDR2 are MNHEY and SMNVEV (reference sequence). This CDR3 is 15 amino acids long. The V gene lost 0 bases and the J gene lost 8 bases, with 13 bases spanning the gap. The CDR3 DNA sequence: TGTGCCAGCAGTTTATCCTGGGACGTAGGGGAAAAACTGTTTTTT. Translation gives CASSLSWDVGEKLFF.

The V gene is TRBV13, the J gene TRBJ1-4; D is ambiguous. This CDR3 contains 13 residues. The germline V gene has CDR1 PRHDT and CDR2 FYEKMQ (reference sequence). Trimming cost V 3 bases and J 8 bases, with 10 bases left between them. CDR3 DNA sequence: TGTGCCAGCAGCTTCCGAGGGAGGGAAAAACTGTTTTTT. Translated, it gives CASSFRGREKLFF.

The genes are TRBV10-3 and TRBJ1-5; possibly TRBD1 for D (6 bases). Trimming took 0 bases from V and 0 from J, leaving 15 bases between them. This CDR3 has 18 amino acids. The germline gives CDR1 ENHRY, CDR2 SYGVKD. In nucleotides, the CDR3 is TGTGCCATCAGTGAGTCAAGGGGGAAATCCGGTAGCAATCAGCCCCAGCATTTT. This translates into CAISESRGKSGSNQPQHF.

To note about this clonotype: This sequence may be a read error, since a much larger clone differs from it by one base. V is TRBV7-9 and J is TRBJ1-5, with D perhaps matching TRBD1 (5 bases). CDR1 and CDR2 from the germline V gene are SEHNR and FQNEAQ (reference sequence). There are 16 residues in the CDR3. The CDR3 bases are TGCGCCGGCAGCCAAGTCGGGGGTTTGAACAATCAGCCCCAGCATTTT. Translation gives CAGSQVGGLNNQPQHF.

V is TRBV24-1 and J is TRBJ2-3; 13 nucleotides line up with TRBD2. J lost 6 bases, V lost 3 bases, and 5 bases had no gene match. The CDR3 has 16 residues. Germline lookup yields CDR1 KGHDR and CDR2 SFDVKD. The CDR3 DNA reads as TGTGCCACCAGTGATAGACTAGCGGGGGGACTCGATACGCAGTATTTT. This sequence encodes CATSDRLAGGLDTQYF.

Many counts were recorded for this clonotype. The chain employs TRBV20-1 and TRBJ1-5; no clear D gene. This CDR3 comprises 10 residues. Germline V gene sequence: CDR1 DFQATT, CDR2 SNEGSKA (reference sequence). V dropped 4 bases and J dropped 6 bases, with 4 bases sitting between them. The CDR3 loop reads CSAKGQPQHF. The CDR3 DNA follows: TGCAGTGCTAAAGGTCAGCCCCAGCATTTT.

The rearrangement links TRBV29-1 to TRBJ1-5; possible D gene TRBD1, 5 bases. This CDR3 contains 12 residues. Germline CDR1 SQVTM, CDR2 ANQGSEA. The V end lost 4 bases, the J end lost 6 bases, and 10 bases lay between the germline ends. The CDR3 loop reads CSVGGGIQPQHF. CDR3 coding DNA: TGCAGCGTTGGTGGGGGGATTCAGCCCCAGCATTTT.

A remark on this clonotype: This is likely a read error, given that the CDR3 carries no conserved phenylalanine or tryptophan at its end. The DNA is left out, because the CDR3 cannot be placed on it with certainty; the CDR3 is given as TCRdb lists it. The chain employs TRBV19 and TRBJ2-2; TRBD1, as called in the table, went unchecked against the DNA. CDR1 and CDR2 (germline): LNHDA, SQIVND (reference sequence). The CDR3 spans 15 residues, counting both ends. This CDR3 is CASRPGGANTGELTP.

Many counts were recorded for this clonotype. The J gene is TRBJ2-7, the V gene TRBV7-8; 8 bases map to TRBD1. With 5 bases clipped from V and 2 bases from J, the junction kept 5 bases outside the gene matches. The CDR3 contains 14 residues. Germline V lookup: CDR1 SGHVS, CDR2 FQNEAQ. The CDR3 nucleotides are TGTGCCAGCAGCCCATACAGGGGGGCCTACGAGCAGTACTTC. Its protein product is CASSPYRGAYEQYF. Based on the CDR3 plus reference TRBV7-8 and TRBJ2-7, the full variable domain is GAGVSQSPRYKVAKRGQDVALRCDPISGHVSLFWYQQALGQGPEFLTYFQNEAQLDKSGLPSDRFFAERPEGSVSTLKIQRTQQEDSAVYLCASSPYRGAYEQYFGPGTRLTVT.

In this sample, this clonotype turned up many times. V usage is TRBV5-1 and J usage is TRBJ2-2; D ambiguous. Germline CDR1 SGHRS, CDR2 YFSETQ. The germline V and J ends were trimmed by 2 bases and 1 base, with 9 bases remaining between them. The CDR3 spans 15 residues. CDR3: CASSFGDLNTGELFF. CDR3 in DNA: TGCGCCAGCAGCTTCGGTGACCTGAACACCGGGGAGCTGTTTTTT.

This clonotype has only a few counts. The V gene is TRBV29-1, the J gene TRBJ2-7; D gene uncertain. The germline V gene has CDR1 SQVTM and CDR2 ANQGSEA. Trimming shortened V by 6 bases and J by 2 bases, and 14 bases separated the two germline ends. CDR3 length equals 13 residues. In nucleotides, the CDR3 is TGCAGCGTGCGCGAGGCGGCTACCTACGAGCAGTACTTC. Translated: CSVREAATYEQYF.

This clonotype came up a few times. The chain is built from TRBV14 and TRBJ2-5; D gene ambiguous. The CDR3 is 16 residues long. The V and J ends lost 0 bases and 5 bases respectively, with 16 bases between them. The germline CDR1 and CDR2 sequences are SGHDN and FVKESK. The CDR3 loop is CASSQDARTVGETQYF. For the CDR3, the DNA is TGTGCCAGCAGCCAAGATGCGCGTACGGTCGGGGAGACCCAGTACTTC.

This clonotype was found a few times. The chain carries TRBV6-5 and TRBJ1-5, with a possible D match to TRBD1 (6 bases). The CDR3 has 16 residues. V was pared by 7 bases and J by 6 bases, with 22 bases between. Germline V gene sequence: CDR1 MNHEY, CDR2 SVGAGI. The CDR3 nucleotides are TGTGCCAGCACTCTACATGGGGGGGCTGAGGGTCAGCCCCAGCATTTT. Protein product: CASTLHGGAEGQPQHF.

CDR3 protein: CSVENRALGMGQYF. The CDR3 nucleotides read TGCAGCGTTGAGAACCGGGCCTTAGGTATGGGGCAGTACTTC. The genes are TRBV29-1 and TRBJ2-7; D not resolved. The CDR3 totals 14 residues. The germline V and J ends were trimmed by 3 bases and 9 bases, with 21 bases remaining between them. Germline CDR1 SQVTM, CDR2 ANQGSEA.

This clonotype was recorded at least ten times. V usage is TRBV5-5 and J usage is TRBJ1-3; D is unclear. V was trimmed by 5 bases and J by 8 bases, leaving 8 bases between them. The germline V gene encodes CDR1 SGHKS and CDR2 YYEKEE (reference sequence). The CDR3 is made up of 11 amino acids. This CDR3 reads CASSGEYTIYF. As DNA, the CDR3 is TGTGCCAGCAGTGGAGAGTACACCATATATTTT. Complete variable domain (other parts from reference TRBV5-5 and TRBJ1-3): DAGVTQSPTHLIKTRGQQVTLRCSPISGHKSVSWYQQVLGQGPQFIFQYYEKEERGRGNFPDRFSARQFPNYSSELNVNALLLGDSALYLCASSGEYTIYFGEGSWLTVV.

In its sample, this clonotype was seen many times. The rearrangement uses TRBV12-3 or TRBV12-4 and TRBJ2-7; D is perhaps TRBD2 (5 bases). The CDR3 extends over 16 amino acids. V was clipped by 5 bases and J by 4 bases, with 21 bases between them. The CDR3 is CASSLDGPPRTYEQYF. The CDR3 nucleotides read TGTGCCAGCAGTCTGGACGGGCCACCGAGGACTTACGAGCAGTACTTC.

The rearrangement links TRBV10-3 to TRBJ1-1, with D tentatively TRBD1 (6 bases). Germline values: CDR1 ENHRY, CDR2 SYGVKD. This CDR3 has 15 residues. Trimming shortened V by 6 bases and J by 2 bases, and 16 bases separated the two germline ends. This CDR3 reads CAIRRGRGGNTEAFF. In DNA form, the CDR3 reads TGTGCCATCAGGCGGGGGCGAGGAGGAAACACTGAAGCTTTCTTT.

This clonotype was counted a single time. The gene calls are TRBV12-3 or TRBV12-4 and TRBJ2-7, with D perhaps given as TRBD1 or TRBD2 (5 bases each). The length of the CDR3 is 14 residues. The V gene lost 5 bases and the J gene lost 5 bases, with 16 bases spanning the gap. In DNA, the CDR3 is TGTGCCAGCAGTGACTCGACGGGGCCGAACGAGCAGTACTTC. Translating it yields CASSDSTGPNEQYF.

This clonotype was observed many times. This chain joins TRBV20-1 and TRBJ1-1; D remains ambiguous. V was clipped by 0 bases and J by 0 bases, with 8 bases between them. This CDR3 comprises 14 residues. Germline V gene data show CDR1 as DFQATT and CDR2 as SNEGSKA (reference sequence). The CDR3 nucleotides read TGCAGTGCTAGAGATGAGGCCCTGAACACTGAAGCTTTCTTT. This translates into CSARDEALNTEAFF.

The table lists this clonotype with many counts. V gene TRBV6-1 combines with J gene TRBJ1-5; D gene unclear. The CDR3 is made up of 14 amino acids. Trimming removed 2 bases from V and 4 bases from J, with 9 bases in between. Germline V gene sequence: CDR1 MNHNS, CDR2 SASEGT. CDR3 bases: TGTGCCAGCAGTGAATCATCGAGGAATCAGCCCCAGCATTTT. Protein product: CASSESSRNQPQHF.

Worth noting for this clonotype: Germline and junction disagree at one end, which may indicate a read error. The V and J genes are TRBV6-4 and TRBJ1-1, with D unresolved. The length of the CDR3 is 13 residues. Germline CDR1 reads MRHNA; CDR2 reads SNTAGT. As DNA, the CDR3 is TGTGCCAGCAGCCCGACGGAGAACGCTGAAGCTTTCTTT. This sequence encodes CASSPTENAEAFF.

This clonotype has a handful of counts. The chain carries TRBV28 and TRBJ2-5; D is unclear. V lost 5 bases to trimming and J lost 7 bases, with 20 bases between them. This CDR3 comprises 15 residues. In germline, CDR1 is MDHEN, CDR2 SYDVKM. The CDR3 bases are TGTGCCAGCAGTGCCTGGACCCAGTTCGATGGGACCCAGTACTTC. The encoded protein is CASSAWTQFDGTQYF.

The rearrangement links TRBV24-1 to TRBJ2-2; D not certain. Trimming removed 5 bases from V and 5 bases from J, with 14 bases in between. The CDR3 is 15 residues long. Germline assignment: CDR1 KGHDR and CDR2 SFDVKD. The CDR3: CATSGIRPGTGELFF. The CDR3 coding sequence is TGTGCCACCAGTGGCATACGCCCTGGAACCGGGGAGCTGTTTTTT.

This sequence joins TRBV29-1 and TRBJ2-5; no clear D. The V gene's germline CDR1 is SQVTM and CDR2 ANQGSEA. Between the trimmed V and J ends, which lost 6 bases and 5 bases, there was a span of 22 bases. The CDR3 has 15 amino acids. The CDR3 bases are TGCAGCGTCACCGACTGGACCAAGGGAACGGAGACCCAGTACTTC. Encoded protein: CSVTDWTKGTETQYF.

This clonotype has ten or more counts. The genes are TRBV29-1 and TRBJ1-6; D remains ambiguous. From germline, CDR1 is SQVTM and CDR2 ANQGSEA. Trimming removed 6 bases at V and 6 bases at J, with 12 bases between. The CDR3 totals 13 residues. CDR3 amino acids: CSVSWGGNSPLHF. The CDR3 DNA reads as TGCAGCGTATCATGGGGAGGTAATTCACCCCTCCACTTT. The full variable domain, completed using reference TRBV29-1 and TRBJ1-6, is SAVISQKPSRDICQRGTSLTIQCQVDSQVTMMFWYRQQPGQSLTLIATANQGSEATYESGFVIDKFPISRPNLTFSTLTVSNMSPEDSSIYLCSVSWGGNSPLHFGNGTRLTVT.

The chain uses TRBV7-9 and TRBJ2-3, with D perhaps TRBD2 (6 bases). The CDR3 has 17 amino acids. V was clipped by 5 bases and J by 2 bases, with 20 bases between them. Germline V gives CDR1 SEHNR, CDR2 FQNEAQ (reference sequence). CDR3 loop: CASSRTWDSKITDTQYF. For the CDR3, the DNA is TGTGCCAGCAGCCGGACGTGGGACTCGAAAATCACAGATACGCAGTATTTT.

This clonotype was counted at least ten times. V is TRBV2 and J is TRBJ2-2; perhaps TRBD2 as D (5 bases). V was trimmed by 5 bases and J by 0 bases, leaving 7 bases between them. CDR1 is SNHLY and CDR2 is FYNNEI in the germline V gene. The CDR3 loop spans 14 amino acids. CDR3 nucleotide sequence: TGTGCCAGCAGTCGGACTGCGAACACCGGGGAGCTGTTTTTT. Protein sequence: CASSRTANTGELFF. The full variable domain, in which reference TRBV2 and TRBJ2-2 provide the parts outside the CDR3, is EPEVTQTPSHQVTQMGQEVILRCVPISNHLYFYWYRQILGQKVEFLVSFYNNEISEKSEIFDDQFSVERPDGSNFTLKIRSTKLEDSAMYFCASSRTANTGELFFGEGSRLTVL.